This T cell receptor beta chain appears in the sequencing data of a study of blood T cell repertoires in COVID-19. Study-wide context: Both acute and convalescent COVID-19 samples were obtained from the United States, Italy and Spain. T cells, B-cell-depleted T cells, or PBMCs supplied cDNA or gDNA.

This clone was recorded only once. The CDR3 extends over 14 amino acids. V shed 6 bases and J shed 4 bases, with 15 bases lying between them. CDR1 MNHEY and CDR2 SVGAGI come from the germline V gene. Source study methods: Nucleated cell number was recorded as an estimate derived from reference gene primer amplification. Only in-frame clones appear in the TCRdb table, and some are missing; sequencing was by immunoSEQ multiplex PCR. That table is the source of V, J and clone size, and D and trimming were worked out from the DNA. The repertoire includes 95,000 to 150,000 clones, 80% to 90% of them detected once, and about an eighth sits in the top ten.

The sequence came from a human donor in a cohort sampled during active COVID-19. J is TRBJ2-5 and V is TRBV6-5; D perhaps matches TRBD2 (6 bases). The sample was peripheral blood. CDR3 sequence: CASSPPGVGETQYF. The CDR3 DNA sequence: TGTGCCAGCAGCCCCCCGGGGGTGGGAGAGACCCAGTACTTC.